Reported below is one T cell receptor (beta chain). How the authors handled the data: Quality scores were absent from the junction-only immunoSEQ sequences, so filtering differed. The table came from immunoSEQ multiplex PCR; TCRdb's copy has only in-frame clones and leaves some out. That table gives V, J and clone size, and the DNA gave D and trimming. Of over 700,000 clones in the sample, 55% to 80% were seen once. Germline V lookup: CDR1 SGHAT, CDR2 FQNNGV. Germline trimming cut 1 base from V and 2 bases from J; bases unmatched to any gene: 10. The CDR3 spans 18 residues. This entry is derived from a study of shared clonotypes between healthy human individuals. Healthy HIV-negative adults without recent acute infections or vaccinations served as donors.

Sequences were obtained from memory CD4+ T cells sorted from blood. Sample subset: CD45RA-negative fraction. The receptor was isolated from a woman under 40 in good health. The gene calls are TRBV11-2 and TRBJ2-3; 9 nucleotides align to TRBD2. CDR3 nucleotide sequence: TGTGCCAGCAGCTTAGTCGGTAGCGGGAGTGGACACACAGATACGCAGTATTTT. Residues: CASSLVGSGSGHTDTQYF.